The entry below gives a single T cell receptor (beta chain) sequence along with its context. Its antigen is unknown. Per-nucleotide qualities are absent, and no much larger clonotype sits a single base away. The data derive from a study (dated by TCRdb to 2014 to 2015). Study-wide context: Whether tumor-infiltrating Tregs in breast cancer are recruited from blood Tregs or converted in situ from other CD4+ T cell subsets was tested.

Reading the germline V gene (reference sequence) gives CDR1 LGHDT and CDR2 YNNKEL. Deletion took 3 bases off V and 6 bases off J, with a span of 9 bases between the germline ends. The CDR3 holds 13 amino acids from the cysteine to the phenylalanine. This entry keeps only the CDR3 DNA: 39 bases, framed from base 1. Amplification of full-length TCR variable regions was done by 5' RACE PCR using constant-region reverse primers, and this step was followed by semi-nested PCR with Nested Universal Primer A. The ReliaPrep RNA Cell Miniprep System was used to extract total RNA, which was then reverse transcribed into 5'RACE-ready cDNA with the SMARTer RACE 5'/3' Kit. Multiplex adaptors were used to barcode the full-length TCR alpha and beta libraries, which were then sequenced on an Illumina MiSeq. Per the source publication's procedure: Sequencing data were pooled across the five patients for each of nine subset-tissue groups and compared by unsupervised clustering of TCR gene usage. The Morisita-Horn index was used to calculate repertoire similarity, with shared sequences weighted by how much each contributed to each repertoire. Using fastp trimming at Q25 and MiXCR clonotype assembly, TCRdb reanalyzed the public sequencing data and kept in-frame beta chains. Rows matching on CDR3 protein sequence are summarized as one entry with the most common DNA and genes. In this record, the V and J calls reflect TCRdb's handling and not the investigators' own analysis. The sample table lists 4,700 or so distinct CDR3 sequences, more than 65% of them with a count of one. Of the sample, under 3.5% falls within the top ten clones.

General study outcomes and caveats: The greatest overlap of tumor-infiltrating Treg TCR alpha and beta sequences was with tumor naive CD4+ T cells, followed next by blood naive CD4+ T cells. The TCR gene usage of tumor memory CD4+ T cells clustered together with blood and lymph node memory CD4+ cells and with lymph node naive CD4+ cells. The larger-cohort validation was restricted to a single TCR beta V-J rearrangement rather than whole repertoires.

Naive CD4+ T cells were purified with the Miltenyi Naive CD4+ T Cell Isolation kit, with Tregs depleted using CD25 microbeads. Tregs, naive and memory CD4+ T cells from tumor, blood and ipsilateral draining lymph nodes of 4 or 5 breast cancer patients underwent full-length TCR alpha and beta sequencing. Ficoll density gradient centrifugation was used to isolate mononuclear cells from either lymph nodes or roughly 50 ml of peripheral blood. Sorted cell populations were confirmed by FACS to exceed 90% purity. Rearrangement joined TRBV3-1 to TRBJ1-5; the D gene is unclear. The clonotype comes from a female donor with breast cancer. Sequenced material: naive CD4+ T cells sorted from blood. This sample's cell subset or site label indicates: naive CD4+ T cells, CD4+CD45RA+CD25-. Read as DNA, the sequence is TGTGCCAGCAGCCAGACTCCAGGTCAGCCCCAGCATTTT. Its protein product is CASSQTPGQPQHF.